Below, 24 T cell receptor beta chains from the same sample are listed, as sequenced in a study of T cell responses to AZD1222 COVID-19 vaccine. Sequencing used immunoSEQ multiplex PCR; TCRdb keeps in-frame clones, though not all of them. The sample has under 150,000 clones; approximately 90% are singletons. The sample in question was peripheral blood, obtained on day 0 of AZD1222 vaccination. The receptors come from an adult in good health.

This sequence joins TRBV7-2 and TRBJ1-6, with D possibly matching TRBD1 (5 bases). Germline V CDR1 and CDR2: SGHTA, FQGNSA. The CDR3 spans 14 residues. Trimming took 3 bases from V and 6 from J, leaving 9 bases between them. The DNA of the CDR3 is TGTGCCAGCAGCTTTGGGGGGGGTAATTCACCCCTCCACTTT. Protein product: CASSFGGGNSPLHF.

The chain is built from TRBV6-2 or TRBV6-3 and TRBJ2-1, with a possible D match to TRBD2 (5 bases). V was trimmed by 2 bases and J by 4 bases, leaving 15 bases between them. From germline, CDR1 is MNHEY and CDR2 SVGEGT. The CDR3 runs to 16 residues. The CDR3 DNA follows: TGTGCCAGCAGTTACGGGAGAATATTATCTTACAATGAGCAGTTCTTC. Translating gives CASSYGRILSYNEQFF.

This chain links TRBV14 with TRBJ2-3; 9 bases are a match to TRBD2. Trimming at V came to 1 base and at J to 6 bases, leaving 5 bases not matched to a gene. The CDR3 has 15 amino acids. From germline, CDR1 is SGHDN and CDR2 FVKESK. Here the CDR3 reads CASSQGTSVGDTQYF. CDR3 DNA: TGTGCCAGCAGCCAAGGGACTAGCGTTGGGGATACGCAGTATTTT.

This chain links TRBV3-1 (or the pseudogene TRBV3-2) with TRBJ1-3; D call uncertain. This CDR3 comprises 10 residues. The V end lost 2 bases, the J end lost 7 bases, and 0 bases lay between the germline ends. Germline V CDR1 and CDR2: LGHDT, YNNKEL (reference sequence). The CDR3 DNA sequence: TGTGCCAGCAGCCAAAACACCATATATTTT. The encoded protein is CASSQNTIYF.

Turning to this clone: Within the sample, other DNA sequences also encode this same CDR3. The V gene is TRBV27, the J gene TRBJ1-2, with a tentative D call TRBD1 (5 bases). Germline-derived CDR1 and CDR2 are MNHEY and SMNVEV (reference sequence). The CDR3 has 13 amino acids. V lost 5 bases and J lost 2, with 9 bases in between. CDR3 sequence (DNA): TGTGCCAGCAGTCGGGCAGGGAACTATGGCTACACCTTC. The encoded protein is CASSRAGNYGYTF.

This chain uses TRBV9 with TRBJ2-5; possibly TRBD2 for D (6 bases). V was cut by 0 bases and J by 5 bases, with 17 bases left in between. The germline gives CDR1 SGDLS, CDR2 YYNGEE. The CDR3 length is 16 residues. This CDR3 is CASSVEVDYGFETQYF. The CDR3 DNA is TGTGCCAGCAGCGTAGAGGTGGACTATGGGTTTGAGACCCAGTACTTC.

Here the CDR3 reads CASSAGQGDKNIQYF. The DNA of the CDR3 is TGTGCCAGCAGCGCCGGACAGGGAGACAAAAACATTCAGTACTTC. The V and J genes are TRBV9 and TRBJ2-4; 8 bases fit TRBD1. Per the germline V gene, CDR1 is SGDLS and CDR2 is YYNGEE. The CDR3 is 15 amino acids. Trimming cost V 3 bases and J 3 bases; bases outside gene matches: 5. The full variable domain, in which reference TRBV9 and TRBJ2-4 provide the parts outside the CDR3, is DSGVTQTPKHLITATGQRVTLRCSPRSGDLSVYWYQQSLDQGLQFLIQYYNGEERAKGNILERFSAQQFPDLHSELNLSSLELGDSALYFCASSAGQGDKNIQYFGAGTRLSVL.

The chain employs TRBV20-1 and TRBJ2-3; D unclear. Looked up from germline, CDR1 is DFQATT and CDR2 is SNEGSKA (reference sequence). V dropped 3 bases and J dropped 6 bases, with 13 bases sitting between them. This CDR3 contains 13 residues. The chain's CDR3 is CSASRAARDTQYF. The CDR3 DNA follows: TGCAGTGCTAGTCGGGCGGCCAGGGATACGCAGTATTTT.

The rearrangement joins TRBV6-5 to TRBJ2-1; D gene ambiguous. The CDR3 has 14 residues. Trimming cost V 6 bases and J 6 bases, with 15 bases left between them. From germline, CDR1 is MNHEY and CDR2 SVGAGI. In DNA form, the CDR3 reads TGTGCCAGCAGAGACGGACCTACAATCAATGAGCAGTTCTTC. Amino acid sequence: CASRDGPTINEQFF.

This chain joins TRBV5-1 and TRBJ2-7, with 9 bases that match TRBD2. V was pared by 2 bases and J by 6 bases, with 9 bases of the junction left unmatched. Germline loops: CDR1 SGHRS, CDR2 YFSETQ. The CDR3 contains 15 residues. CDR3 bases: TGCGCCAGCAGCTTAGGTAGCGGGAGTGGGTCCGAGCAGTACTTC. Translation gives CASSLGSGSGSEQYF. Supplemented by reference TRBV5-1 and TRBJ2-7, the full variable domain reads KAGVTQTPRYLIKTRGQQVTLSCSPISGHRSVSWYQQTPGQGLQFLFEYFSETQRNKGNFPGRFSGRQFSNSRSEMNVSTLELGDSALYLCASSLGSGSGSEQYFGPGTRLTVT.

The chain has TRBV6-1 and TRBJ1-1; 8 bases line up with TRBD1. Germline V gene lookup returns CDR1 MNHNS and CDR2 SASEGT. This CDR3 has 13 amino acids. V lost 3 bases and J lost 7; bases outside the gene matches: 4. CDR3: CASSEWTGSEAFF. The DNA of the CDR3 is TGTGCCAGCAGTGAGTGGACAGGGAGTGAAGCTTTCTTT.

This chain joins TRBV7-9 and TRBJ2-1; the D gene is possibly TRBD1 (6 bases). The CDR3 totals 15 residues. Trimming pared 5 bases from V and 6 bases from J, leaving 17 bases between. Per germline, CDR1 SEHNR and CDR2 FQNEAQ (reference sequence). The CDR3 DNA is TGTGCCAGCAGCCCCCCGGGACACCCCACCAATGAGCAGTTCTTC. Translating gives CASSPPGHPTNEQFF. The complete variable domain, with remaining parts taken from reference TRBV7-9 and TRBJ2-1, reads DTGVSQNPRHKITKRGQNVTFRCDPISEHNRLYWYRQTLGQGPEFLTYFQNEAQLEKSRLLSDRFSAERPKGSFSTLEIQRTEQGDSAMYLCASSPPGHPTNEQFFGPGTRLTVL.

V gene TRBV4-1 combines with J gene TRBJ2-1; tentatively, D is TRBD2 (5 bases). The germline gives CDR1 MGHRA, CDR2 YSYEKL. The CDR3 contains 16 residues. V was pared by 3 bases and J by 3 bases, with 15 bases between. The CDR3 spells CASSQGSLAFYNEQFF. The CDR3 DNA reads as TGCGCCAGCAGCCAGGGGAGTCTAGCATTCTACAATGAGCAGTTCTTC.

The gene calls are TRBV4-1 and TRBJ2-1; 13 bases map to TRBD2. Germline CDR1 and CDR2: MGHRA and YSYEKL. This CDR3 has 18 residues. V dropped 1 base and J dropped 4; count of bases not matched to a gene: 7. CDR3 DNA: TGCGCCAGCAGCCAAGTAGACTTGGGACTAGCGGGGTACAATGAGCAGTTCTTC. Its translation is CASSQVDLGLAGYNEQFF.

The chain has TRBV6-2 or TRBV6-3 and TRBJ1-5, with D tentatively TRBD1 (5 bases). V was trimmed by 6 bases and J by 0 bases, leaving 18 bases between them. The CDR3 has 17 residues. Germline CDR1 is MNHEY and CDR2 is SVGEGT. The CDR3 region has the DNA TGTGCCAGCAGCCCGGGAGGACCGGGGGATAGCAATCAGCCCCAGCATTTT. Protein sequence: CASSPGGPGDSNQPQHF.

The genes are TRBV13 and TRBJ1-6; 8 bases are a match to TRBD1. The CDR3 is 14 residues long. Germline CDR1 reads PRHDT; CDR2 reads FYEKMQ (reference sequence). Losses at the gene ends were 5 bases for V and 7 bases for J; bases not matched to a gene: 4. For the CDR3, the DNA is TGTGCCAGCAGCCTCCGGGACAGGAATTCACCCCTCCACTTT. Translating gives CASSLRDRNSPLHF.

The chain employs TRBV4-2 and TRBJ2-7, with D possibly TRBD2 on 6 matching bases. Between the trimmed V and J ends, which lost 0 bases and 2 bases, there was a span of 14 bases. The CDR3 consists of 16 residues. Per the germline V gene, CDR1 is LGHNA and CDR2 is YNFKEQ. CDR3 loop: CASSQEYGSDAYEQYF. CDR3 DNA sequence: TGTGCCAGCAGCCAAGAATACGGGAGTGACGCCTACGAGCAGTACTTC.

This chain links TRBV11-2 with TRBJ1-1; no clear D gene. The CDR3 length is 14 residues. With 1 base removed from V and 6 bases from J, the gap between germline ends came to 12 bases. Germline values: CDR1 SGHAT, CDR2 FQNNGV. The CDR3 reads CASSLVSRTPEAFF. DNA of the CDR3: TGTGCCAGCAGCTTAGTAAGCAGGACCCCTGAAGCTTTCTTT.

This chain links TRBV27 with TRBJ1-1; no clear D. CDR1 is MNHEY and CDR2 is SMNVEV in the germline V gene (reference sequence). The CDR3 runs to 13 residues. The V end was cut by 5 bases, the J end by 5 bases, with 12 bases between. CDR3 DNA: TGTGCCAGCAGTCTCGCGAAGAGGACTGAAGCTTTCTTT. Encoded protein: CASSLAKRTEAFF.

The V gene is TRBV5-4, the J gene TRBJ1-6, with D unresolved. The CDR3 has 16 residues. Germline-derived CDR1 and CDR2 are SGHNT and YYREEE (reference sequence). V lost 0 bases and J 7 bases, leaving 14 bases between the germline ends. The CDR3 spells CASSLVGGRINSPLHF. The DNA of the CDR3 is TGTGCCAGCAGCTTGGTAGGCGGCAGGATCAATTCACCCCTCCACTTT.

This clone came up once. V gene TRBV7-3 combines with J gene TRBJ2-6; unclear D gene. V shed 2 bases and J shed 3 bases, with 8 bases lying between them. There are 15 residues in the CDR3. Germline V gene lookup returns CDR1 SGHTA and CDR2 FQGTGA. CDR3 sequence reads: CASSLDRVGANVLTF. The CDR3 DNA reads as TGTGCCAGCAGCTTAGATCGGGTTGGGGCCAACGTCCTGACTTTC.

The chain is built from TRBV6-4 and TRBJ1-5; perhaps TRBD1 as D (5 bases). Germline V gives CDR1 MRHNA, CDR2 SNTAGT. The CDR3 is 15 residues long. V dropped 0 bases and J dropped 6 bases, with 12 bases sitting between them. CDR3 in DNA: TGTGCCAGCAGTGACTCGATCGGGGCGGGTCAGCCCCAGCATTTT. It translates to CASSDSIGAGQPQHF.

This CDR3 is CASSLVSVAVDQPQHF. CDR3 in DNA: TGTGCCAGCAGCTTAGTTTCGGTGGCAGTCGATCAGCCCCAGCATTTT. V usage is TRBV7-2 and J usage is TRBJ1-5, with D unclear. CDR3 length: 16 amino acids. From germline, CDR1 is SGHTA and CDR2 FQGNSA. V lost 1 base, J lost 5 bases, and 15 bases lay in between.

The chain links TRBV3-1 (or the pseudogene TRBV3-2) to TRBJ1-4; a weak D match, TRBD1 (5 bases). Per the germline V gene, CDR1 is LGHDT and CDR2 is YNNKEL (reference sequence). This CDR3 comprises 13 residues. The V and J ends lost 4 bases and 7 bases respectively, with 10 bases between them. The CDR3 region is CASSPGGGEKLFF. Written as DNA, the CDR3 is TGTGCCAGCAGCCCGGGGGGGGGTGAAAAACTGTTTTTT.